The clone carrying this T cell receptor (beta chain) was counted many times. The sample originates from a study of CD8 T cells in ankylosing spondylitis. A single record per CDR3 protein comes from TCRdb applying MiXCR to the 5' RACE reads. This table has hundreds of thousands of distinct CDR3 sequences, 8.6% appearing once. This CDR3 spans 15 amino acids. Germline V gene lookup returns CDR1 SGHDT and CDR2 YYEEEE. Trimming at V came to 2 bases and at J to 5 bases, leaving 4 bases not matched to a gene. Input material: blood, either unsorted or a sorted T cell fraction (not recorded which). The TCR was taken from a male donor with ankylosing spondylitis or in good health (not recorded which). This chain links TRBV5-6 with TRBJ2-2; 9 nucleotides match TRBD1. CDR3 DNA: TGTGCCAGCAGCTTCGACAGGGGGAGAACCGGGGAGCTGTTTTTT. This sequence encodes CASSFDRGRTGELFF.